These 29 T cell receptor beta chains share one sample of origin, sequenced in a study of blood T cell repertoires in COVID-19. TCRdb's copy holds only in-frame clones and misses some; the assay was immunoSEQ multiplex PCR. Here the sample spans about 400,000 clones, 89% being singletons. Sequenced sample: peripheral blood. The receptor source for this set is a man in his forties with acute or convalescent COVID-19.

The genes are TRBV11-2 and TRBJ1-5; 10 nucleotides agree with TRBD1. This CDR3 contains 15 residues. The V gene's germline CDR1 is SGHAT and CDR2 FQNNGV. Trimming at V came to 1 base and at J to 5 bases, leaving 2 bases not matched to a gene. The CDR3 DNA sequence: TGTGCCAGCAGCTTAGGGGGGACAGGGGATCAGCCCCAGCATTTT. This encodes CASSLGGTGDQPQHF.

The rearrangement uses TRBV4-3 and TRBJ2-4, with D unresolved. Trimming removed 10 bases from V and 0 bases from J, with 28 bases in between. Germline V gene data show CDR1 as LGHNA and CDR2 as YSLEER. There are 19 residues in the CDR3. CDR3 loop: CATRGERAHGELAKNIQYF. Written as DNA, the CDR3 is TGCGCCACCCGTGGTGAAAGAGCCCACGGTGAATTAGCCAAAAACATTCAGTACTTC.

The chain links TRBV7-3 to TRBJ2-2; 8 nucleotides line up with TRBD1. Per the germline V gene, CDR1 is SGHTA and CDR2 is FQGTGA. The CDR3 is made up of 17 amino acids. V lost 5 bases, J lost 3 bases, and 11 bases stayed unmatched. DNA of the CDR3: TGTGCCAGCAGCCCTACCCGGGACAGGATAGACACCGGGGAGCTGTTTTTT. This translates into CASSPTRDRIDTGELFF.

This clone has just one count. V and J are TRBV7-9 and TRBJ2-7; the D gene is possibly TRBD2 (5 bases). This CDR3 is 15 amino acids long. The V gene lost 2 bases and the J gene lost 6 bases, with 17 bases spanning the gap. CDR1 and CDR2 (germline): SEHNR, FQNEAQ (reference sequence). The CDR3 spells CASSLLSDASREQYF. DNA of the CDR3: TGTGCCAGCAGCTTACTTTCCGACGCTAGCCGCGAGCAGTACTTC.

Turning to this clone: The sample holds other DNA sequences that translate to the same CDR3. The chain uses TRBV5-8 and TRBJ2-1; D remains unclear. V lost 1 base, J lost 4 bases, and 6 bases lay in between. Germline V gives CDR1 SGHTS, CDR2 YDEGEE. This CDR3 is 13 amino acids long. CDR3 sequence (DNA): TGTGCCAGCAGCTTGTCCGGGTACAATGAGCAGTTCTTC. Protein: CASSLSGYNEQFF.

CDR3 DNA sequence: TGTGCCAGCAGCCAAGATTCAGGGAATTCACCCCTCCACTTT. Its translation is CASSQDSGNSPLHF. The chain joins TRBV14 to TRBJ1-6; the D gene is possibly TRBD1 (5 bases). The length of the CDR3 is 14 residues. The germline V and J ends were trimmed by 0 bases and 7 bases, with 7 bases remaining between them. Looked up from germline, CDR1 is SGHDN and CDR2 is FVKESK.

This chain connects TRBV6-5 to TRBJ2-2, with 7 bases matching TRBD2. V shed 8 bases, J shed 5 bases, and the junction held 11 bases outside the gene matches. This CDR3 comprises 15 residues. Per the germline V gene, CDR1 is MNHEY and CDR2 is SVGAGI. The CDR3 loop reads CASAGGTIGTGELFF. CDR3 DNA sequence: TGTGCCAGCGCCGGTGGGACTATAGGGACCGGGGAGCTGTTTTTT.

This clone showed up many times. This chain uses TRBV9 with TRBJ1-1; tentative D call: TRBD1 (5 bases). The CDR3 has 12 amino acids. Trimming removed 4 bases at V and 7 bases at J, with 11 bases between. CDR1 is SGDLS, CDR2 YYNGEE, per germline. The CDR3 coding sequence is TGTGCCAGCAGCCCCGGGGGGGGTGAAGCTTTCTTT. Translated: CASSPGGGEAFF. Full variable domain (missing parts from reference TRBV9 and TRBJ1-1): DSGVTQTPKHLITATGQRVTLRCSPRSGDLSVYWYQQSLDQGLQFLIQYYNGEERAKGNILERFSAQQFPDLHSELNLSSLELGDSALYFCASSPGGGEAFFGQGTRLTVV.

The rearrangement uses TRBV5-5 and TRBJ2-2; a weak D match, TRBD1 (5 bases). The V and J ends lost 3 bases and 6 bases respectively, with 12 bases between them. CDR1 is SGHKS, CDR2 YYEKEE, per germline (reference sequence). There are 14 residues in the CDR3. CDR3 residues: CASSSRVGPGELFF. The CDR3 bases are TGTGCCAGCAGCTCCCGAGTGGGGCCCGGGGAGCTGTTTTTT.

The chain's CDR3 is CASRGGTSGMNEQFF. The CDR3 DNA reads as TGTGCCAGCAGGGGAGGGACTAGCGGGATGAATGAGCAGTTCTTC. The chain is built from TRBV5-4 and TRBJ2-1; 13 positions agree with TRBD2. Germline V gene sequence: CDR1 SGHNT, CDR2 YYREEE (reference sequence). This CDR3 has 15 residues. J lost 7 bases, V lost 5 bases, and 6 bases had no gene match.

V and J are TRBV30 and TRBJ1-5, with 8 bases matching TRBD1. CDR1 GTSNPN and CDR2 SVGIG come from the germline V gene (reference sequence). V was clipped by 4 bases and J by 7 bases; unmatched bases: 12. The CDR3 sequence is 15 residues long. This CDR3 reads CAWTGRTGSFQPQHF. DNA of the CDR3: TGTGCCTGGACAGGGCGGACAGGGAGTTTCCAGCCCCAGCATTTT.

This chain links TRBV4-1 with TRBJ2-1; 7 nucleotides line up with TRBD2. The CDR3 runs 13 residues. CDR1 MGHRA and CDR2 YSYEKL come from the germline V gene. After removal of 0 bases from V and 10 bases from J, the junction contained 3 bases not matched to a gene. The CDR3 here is CASSQELGGEQFF. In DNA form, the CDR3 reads TGCGCCAGCAGCCAAGAGCTGGGAGGGGAGCAGTTCTTC.

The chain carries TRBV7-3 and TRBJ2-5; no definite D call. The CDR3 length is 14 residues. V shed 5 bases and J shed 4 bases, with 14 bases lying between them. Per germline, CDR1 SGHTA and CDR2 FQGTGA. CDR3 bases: TGTGCCAGCAGCCCAGGATCCAGCCCAGAGACCCAGTACTTC. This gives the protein CASSPGSSPETQYF.

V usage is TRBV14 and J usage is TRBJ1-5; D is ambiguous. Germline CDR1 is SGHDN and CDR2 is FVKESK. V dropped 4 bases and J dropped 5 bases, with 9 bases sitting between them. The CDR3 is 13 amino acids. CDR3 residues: CASSPGGDQPQHF. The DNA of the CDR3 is TGTGCCAGCAGCCCAGGCGGGGATCAGCCCCAGCATTTT.

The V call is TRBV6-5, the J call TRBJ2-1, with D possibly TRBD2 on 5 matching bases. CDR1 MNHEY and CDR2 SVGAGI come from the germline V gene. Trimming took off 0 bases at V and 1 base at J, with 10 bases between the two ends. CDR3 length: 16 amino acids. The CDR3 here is CASSYSMGGSYNEQFF. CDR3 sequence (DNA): TGTGCCAGCAGTTACTCGATGGGCGGGTCCTACAATGAGCAGTTCTTC.

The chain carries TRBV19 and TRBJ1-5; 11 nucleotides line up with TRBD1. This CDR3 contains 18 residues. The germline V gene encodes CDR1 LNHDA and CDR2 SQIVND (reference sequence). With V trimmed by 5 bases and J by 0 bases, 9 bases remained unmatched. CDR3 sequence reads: CASSPGTGGSYSNQPQHF. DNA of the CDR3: TGTGCCAGTAGTCCCGGGACAGGGGGATCTTATAGCAATCAGCCCCAGCATTTT. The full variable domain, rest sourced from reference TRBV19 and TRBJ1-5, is DGGITQSPKYLFRKEGQNVTLSCEQNLNHDAMYWYRQDPGQGLRLIYYSQIVNDFQKGDIAEGYSVSREKKESFPLTVTSAQKNPTAFYLCASSPGTGGSYSNQPQHFGDGTRLSIL.

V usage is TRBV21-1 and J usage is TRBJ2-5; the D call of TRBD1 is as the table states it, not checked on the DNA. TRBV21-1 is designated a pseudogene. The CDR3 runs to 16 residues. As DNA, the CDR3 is TGTGCCAGCAGCATCCCCGGGACAGGGTCAGAAGAGACCCAGTACTTC. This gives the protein CASSIPGTGSEETQYF.

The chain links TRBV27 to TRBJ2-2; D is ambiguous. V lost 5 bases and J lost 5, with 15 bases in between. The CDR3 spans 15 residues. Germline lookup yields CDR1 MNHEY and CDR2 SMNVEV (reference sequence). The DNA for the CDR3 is TGTGCCAGCAGTCCCTACCGGAGCAATACCGGGGAGCTGTTTTTT. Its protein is CASSPYRSNTGELFF.

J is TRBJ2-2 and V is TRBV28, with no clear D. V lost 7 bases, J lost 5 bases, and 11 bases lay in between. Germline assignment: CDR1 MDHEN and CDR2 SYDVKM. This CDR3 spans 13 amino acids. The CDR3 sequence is CASMTPTTGELFF. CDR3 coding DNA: TGTGCCAGCATGACTCCGACGACCGGGGAGCTGTTTTTT.

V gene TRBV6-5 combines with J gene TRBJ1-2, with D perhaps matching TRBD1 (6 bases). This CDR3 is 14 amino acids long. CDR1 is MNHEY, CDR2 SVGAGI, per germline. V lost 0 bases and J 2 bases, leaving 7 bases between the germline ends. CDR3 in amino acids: CASSYSGTNYGYTF. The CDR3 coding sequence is TGTGCCAGCAGTTACTCGGGGACAAACTATGGCTACACCTTC.

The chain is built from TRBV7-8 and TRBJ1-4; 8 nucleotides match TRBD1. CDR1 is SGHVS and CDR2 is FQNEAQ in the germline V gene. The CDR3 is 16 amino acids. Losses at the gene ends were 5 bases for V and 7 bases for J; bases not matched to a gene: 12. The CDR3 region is CASSPFSGGAGEKLFF. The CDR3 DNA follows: TGTGCCAGCAGCCCCTTCTCAGGGGGCGCGGGTGAAAAACTGTTTTTT.

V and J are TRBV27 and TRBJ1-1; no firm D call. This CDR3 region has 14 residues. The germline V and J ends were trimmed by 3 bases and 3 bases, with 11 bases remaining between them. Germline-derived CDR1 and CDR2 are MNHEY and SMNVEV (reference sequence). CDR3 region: CASSLGMRDTEAFF. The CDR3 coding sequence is TGTGCCAGCAGTTTGGGGATGCGGGACACTGAAGCTTTCTTT.

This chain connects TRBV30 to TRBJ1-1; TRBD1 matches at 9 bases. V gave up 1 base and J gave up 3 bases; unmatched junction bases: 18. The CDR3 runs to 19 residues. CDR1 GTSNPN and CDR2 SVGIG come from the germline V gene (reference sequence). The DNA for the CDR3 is TGTGCCTGGAGTGGATTCCCGGGACAGGGTTCGGGGTACGACACTGAAGCTTTCTTT. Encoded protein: CAWSGFPGQGSGYDTEAFF.

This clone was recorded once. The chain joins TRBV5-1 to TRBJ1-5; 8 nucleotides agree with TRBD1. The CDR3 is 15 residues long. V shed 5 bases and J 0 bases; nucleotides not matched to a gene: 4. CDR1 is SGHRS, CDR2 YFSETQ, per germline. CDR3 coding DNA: TGCGCCAGCAGACCGGACAGGGATAGCAATCAGCCCCAGCATTTT. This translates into CASRPDRDSNQPQHF. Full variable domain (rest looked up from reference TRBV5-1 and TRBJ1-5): KAGVTQTPRYLIKTRGQQVTLSCSPISGHRSVSWYQQTPGQGLQFLFEYFSETQRNKGNFPGRFSGRQFSNSRSEMNVSTLELGDSALYLCASRPDRDSNQPQHFGDGTRLSIL.

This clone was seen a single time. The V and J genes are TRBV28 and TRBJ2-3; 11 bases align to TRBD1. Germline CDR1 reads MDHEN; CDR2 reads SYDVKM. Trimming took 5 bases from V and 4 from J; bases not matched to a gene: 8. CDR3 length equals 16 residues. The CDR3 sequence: CASSRWGQGVADTQYF. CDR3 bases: TGTGCCAGCAGTCGTTGGGGACAGGGGGTCGCAGATACGCAGTATTTT.

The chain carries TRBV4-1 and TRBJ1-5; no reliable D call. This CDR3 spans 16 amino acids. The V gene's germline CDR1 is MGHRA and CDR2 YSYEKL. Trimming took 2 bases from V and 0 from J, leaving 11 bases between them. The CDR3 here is CASSQRQRYSNQPQHF. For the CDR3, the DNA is TGCGCCAGCAGCCAAAGGCAGAGGTATAGCAATCAGCCCCAGCATTTT.

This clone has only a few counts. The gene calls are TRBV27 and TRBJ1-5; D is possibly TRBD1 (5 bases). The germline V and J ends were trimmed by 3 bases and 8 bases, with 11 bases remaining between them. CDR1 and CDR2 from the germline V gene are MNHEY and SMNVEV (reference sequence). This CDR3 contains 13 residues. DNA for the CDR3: TGTGCCAGCAGTTTTTCCAGGGCCAAGCCCCAGCATTTT. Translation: CASSFSRAKPQHF.

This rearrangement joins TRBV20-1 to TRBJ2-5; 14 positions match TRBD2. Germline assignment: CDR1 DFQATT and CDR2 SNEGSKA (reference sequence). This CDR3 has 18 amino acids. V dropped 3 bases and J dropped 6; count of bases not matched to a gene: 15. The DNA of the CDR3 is TGCAGTGCTAGTCGCCCTACTCCGGGACTAGCGGGGGAAAAGACCCAGTACTTC. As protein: CSASRPTPGLAGEKTQYF.

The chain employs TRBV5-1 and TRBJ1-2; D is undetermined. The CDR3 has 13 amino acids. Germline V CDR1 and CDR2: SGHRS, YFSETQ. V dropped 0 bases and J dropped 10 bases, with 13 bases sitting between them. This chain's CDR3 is CASSLGPGRDYTF. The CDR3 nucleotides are TGCGCCAGCAGCTTGGGTCCGGGTCGGGACTACACCTTC.